A single TCR beta chain is shown here with its context. Measured with immunoSEQ multiplex PCR; TCRdb has only the in-frame clones, and not every one. The table lists 85,000 to 100,000 clones, roughly four fifths of them singletons, with more than 1.5% in the top ten. The CDR3 loop spans 13 amino acids. Germline lookup yields CDR1 SNHLY and CDR2 FYNNEI. The V and J ends lost 5 bases and 7 bases, in that order; junction bases with no gene match: 5. The sample comes from a study of control samples from healthy donors and cancer patients. Sequencing was performed on blood. The sequence was obtained from a man aged 60-69 years in good health. The chain has TRBV2 and TRBJ2-1; 7 bases line up with TRBD2. CDR3 protein: CASSKAGANEQFF. The CDR3 bases are TGTGCCAGCAGTAAGGCGGGAGCTAATGAGCAGTTCTTC.